The present T cell receptor (beta chain) was sequenced within a study of tumour-infiltrating T cells in Burkitt lymphoma. TCRdb's copy holds only in-frame clones and misses some; the assay was immunoSEQ multiplex PCR. The sample consists of about 46,000 clones, around 30% of them appearing once. Germline CDR1 and CDR2: SGHNT and YENEEA. The ends were cut back, 4 bases at V and 7 bases at J, with 16 bases in the middle. This CDR3 has 15 residues. This sequence was found in a human donor with Burkitt lymphoma. Sequencing used tumor tissue. The V gene is TRBV11-3, the J gene TRBJ2-2, with a weak D call TRBD2 (7 bases). The CDR3 DNA reads TGTGCCAGCAGCTCCGAGGGGGGGCTGGGCGGGGAGCTGTTTTTT. Amino acids: CASSSEGGLGGELFF.